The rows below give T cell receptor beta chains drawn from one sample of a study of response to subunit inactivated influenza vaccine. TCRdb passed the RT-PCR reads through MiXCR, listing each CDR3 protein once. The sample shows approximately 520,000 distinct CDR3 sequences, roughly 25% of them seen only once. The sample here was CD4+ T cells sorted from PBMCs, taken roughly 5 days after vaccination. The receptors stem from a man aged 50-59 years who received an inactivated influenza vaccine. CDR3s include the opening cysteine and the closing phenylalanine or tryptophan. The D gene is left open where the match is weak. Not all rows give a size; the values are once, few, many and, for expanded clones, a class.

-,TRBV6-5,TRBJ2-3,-,TGTGCCAGCAGTTACTCTGGGGGGCCTAGAGATACGCAGTATTTT,CASSYSGGPRDTQYF
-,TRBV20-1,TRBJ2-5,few,TGCAGTGCTAGAGTTGGGGCCGGGCGTGAGACCCAGTACTTC,CSARVGAGRETQYF
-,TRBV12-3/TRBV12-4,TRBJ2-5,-,TGTGCCAGCAGTTTCCAGGGACTCGAGACCCAGTACTTC,CASSFQGLETQYF
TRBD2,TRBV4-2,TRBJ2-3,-,TGTGCCAGCAGCCAACAAACTAGCGGGAGCACAGATACGCAGTATTTT,CASSQQTSGSTDTQYF
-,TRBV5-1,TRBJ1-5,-,TGCGCCAGCAGCTCGTCAGGGACCCGGGGCCAGCCCCAGCATTTT,CASSSSGTRGQPQHF
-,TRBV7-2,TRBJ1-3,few,TGTGCCAGCAGCAGACCAGGGTTAACTGGAAACACCATATATTTT,CASSRPGLTGNTIYF
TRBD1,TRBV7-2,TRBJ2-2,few,TGTGCCAGCAGCAGGACGACAGGGAGCGGCACCGGGGAGCTGTTTTTT,CASSRTTGSGTGELFF
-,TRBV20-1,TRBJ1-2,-,TGCAGTGCTAACCCAGGACAGAGTTTTAACTATGGCTACACCTTC,CSANPGQSFNYGYTF
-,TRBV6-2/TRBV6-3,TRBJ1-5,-,TGTGCCAGCCGTAGACCGAGCAATCAGCCCCAGCATTTT,CASRRPSNQPQHF
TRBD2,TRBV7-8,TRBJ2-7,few,TGTGCCAGCAGCTTAGGCGATAGCGGGACCTACGAGCAGTACTTC,CASSLGDSGTYEQYF
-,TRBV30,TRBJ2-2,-,TGTGCCTGCAACCGTCGGGGAGGGAACACCGGGGAGCTGTTTTTT,CACNRRGGNTGELFF
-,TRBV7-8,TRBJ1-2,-,TGTGCCAGCAGCCCGTACCCGGGACGTCTGGATGATGGCTACACCTTC,CASSPYPGRLDDGYTF
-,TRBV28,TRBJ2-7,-,TGTGCCAGCAGTTTCCCGTTGGGTGGGACTGTTTACGAGCAGTACTTC,CASSFPLGGTVYEQYF
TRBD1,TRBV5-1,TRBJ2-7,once,TGCGCCAGCAGCTTCAGAACAGGGGGCGCATACGAGCAGTACTTC,CASSFRTGGAYEQYF
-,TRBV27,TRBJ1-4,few,TGTGCCAGCAGTTTCGGTGGAGCAACTAATGAAAAACTGTTTTTT,CASSFGGATNEKLFF
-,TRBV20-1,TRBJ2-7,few,TGCAGTGCTAGCCGACGAGACAAACTGTCCGGCGAGCAGTACTTC,CSASRRDKLSGEQYF
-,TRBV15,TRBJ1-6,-,TGTGCCACCAGCAGAGGAAAAGATTCACCCCTCCACTTT,CATSRGKDSPLHF
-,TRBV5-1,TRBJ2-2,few,TGCGCCAGCAGCTTGGGACTAGTGTCCAACGGGGAGCTGTTTTTT,CASSLGLVSNGELFF
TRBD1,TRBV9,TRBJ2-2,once,TGTGCCAGCAACCCGGACAGGTCCGGGGAGCTGTTTTTT,CASNPDRSGELFF
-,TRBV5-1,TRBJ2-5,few,TGCGCCAGCAGCACAACGGAGACCCAGTACTTC,CASSTTETQYF
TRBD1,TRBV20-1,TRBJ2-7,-,TGCAGTGCTCAGGGGGCGCAGGGTACCTACGAGCAGTACTTC,CSAQGAQGTYEQYF
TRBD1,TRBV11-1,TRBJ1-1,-,TGTGCCAGCAGCTTGCTGACTTTTCGGACAGGGGAGAACACTGAAGCTTTCTTT,CASSLLTFRTGENTEAFF
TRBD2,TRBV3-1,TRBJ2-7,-,TGTGCCAGCAGCCTTCTAGCGGGAGGGCCGTTGGAGCAGTACTTC,CASSLLAGGPLEQYF
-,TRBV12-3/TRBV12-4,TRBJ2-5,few,TGTGCCACCAAGGCGGGACCGACTTCGGCCCAGTACTTC,CATKAGPTSAQYF
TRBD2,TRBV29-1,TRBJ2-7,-,TGCAGCGTTGAGGTACTAGCGGGACGTCAGTACTTC,CSVEVLAGRQYF
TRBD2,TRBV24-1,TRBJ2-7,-,TGTGCCACCGGATCCGGGACTAGCGAAGAATACTACGAGCAGTACTTC,CATGSGTSEEYYEQYF
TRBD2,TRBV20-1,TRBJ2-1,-,TGCAGTGCTAGACCCGGGACTAGCCTGTACAATGAGCAGTTCTTC,CSARPGTSLYNEQFF
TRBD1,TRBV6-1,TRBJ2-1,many,TGTGCCAGCAGTCAGACAGGGGGCTTGACCTCTTCCTACAATGAGCAGTTCTTC,CASSQTGGLTSSYNEQFF
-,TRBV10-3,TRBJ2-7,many,TGTGCCATCAGTGTACAGGGCTACGAGCAGTACTTC,CAISVQGYEQYF
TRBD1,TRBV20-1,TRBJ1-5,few,TGCAGTGCGAACAGGGGACATAGCAATCAGCCCCAGCATTTT,CSANRGHSNQPQHF
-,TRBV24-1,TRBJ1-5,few,TGTGCCACCAGTGACCCGGGTCAGCCCCAGCATTTT,CATSDPGQPQHF
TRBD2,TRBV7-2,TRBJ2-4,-,TGTGCCAGCAGTATCCCCGGACTAGTCTCGAACATTCAGTACTTC,CASSIPGLVSNIQYF
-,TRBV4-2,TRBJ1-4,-,TGTGCCAGCAGCTCCGCGGGAACCATCGCAACTAATGGAAAACTGTTTTTT,CASSSAGTIATNGKLFF
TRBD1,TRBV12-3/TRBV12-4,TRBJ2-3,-,TGTGCCAGCAGTCGACTGGGCGCAGGGGGAAATACGCAGTATTTT,CASSRLGAGGNTQYF
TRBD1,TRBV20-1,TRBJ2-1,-,TGCAGTGCGAGCGGGACAGGGATGAGAAATGAGCAGTTCTTC,CSASGTGMRNEQFF
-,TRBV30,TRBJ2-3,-,TGTGCCTGGAGTATAGAACTAGCCTCTCCCCATACGCAGTATTTT,CAWSIELASPHTQYF
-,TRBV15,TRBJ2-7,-,TGTGCCACCAGCAGGGATTTGACAGCTTCCTCCTACGAGCAGTACTTC,CATSRDLTASSYEQYF
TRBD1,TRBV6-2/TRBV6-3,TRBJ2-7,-,TGTGCCAGCAGGAACATTTACCGGGACAGGGGACCCTACGAGCAGTACTTC,CASRNIYRDRGPYEQYF
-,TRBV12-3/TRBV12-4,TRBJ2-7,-,TGTGCCAGCAGTTTAGAAGTAGGGGACATAGTCTTC,CASSLEVGDIVF
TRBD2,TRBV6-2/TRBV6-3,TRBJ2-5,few,TGTGCCCACCGAAGCGGGGGCCGTCAAGAGACCCAGTACTTC,CAHRSGGRQETQYF
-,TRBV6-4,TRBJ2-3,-,TGTGCCAGCAGTGACTCAAATACGCAGTATTTT,CASSDSNTQYF
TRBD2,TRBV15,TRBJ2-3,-,TGTGCCACCAGCAGAGGACTAGCGGCCATCACAGATACGCAGTATTTT,CATSRGLAAITDTQYF
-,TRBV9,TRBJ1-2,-,TGTGCCAGCAGCGTGCGCACGGATCCCTCTGGCTACACCTTC,CASSVRTDPSGYTF
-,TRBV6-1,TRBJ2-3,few,TGTGCCAGCACGTCCTACCCTAGCACAGATACGCAGTATTTT,CASTSYPSTDTQYF
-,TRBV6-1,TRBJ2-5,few,TGTGCCAGCAACCCCCTTTTACGGCAAGAGACCCAGTACTTC,CASNPLLRQETQYF
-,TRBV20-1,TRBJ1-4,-,TGCAGTGCAATAAATGAAAAACTGTTTTTT,CSAINEKLFF
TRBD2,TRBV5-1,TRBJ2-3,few,TGCGCCAGCAGCTTGGAGCCTAGCGGCTTGGGGGATACGCAGTATTTT,CASSLEPSGLGDTQYF
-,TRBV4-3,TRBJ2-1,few,TGCGCCAGCAGCGCAGCGGCAGGCCACTCCTACAATGAGCAGTTCTTC,CASSAAAGHSYNEQFF
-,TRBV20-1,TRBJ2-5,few,TGCAGTGCTAGAGTGGCTTACAAGCAAGAGACCCAGTACTTC,CSARVAYKQETQYF
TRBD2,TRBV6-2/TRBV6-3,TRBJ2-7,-,TGTGCCAGCAGTTACTGGTCTAGCGGGGCCTACGAGCAGTACTTC,CASSYWSSGAYEQYF
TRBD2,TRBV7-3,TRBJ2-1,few,TGTGCCAGCAGCCTGGGGACTAGCTCCAATGAGCAGTTCTTC,CASSLGTSSNEQFF
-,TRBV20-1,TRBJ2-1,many,TGCAGTGCTAGAGGGCCACGCGGGGACGGGCAGTTCTTC,CSARGPRGDGQFF
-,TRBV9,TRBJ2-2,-,TGTGCCAGCAGCGTAGCTCTACCACAACAGGGCACCGGGGAGCTGTTTTTT,CASSVALPQQGTGELFF
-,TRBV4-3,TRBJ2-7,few,TGCGCCAGCAGCCAAGATTTTAGAGGTGTAGTAGCGTTAAACTACGAGCAGTACTTC,CASSQDFRGVVALNYEQYF
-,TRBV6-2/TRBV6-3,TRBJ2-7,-,TGTGCCAGCAGTTACGCAAATTTCGGGGCAGGCTCCTACGAGCAGTACTTC,CASSYANFGAGSYEQYF
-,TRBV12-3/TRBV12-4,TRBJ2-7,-,TGTGCCAGCAGTTCCGCTGGGGGTATCTCCTACGAGCAGTACTTC,CASSSAGGISYEQYF